This T cell receptor (beta chain) is drawn from a study of T cells in Graves' hyperthyroidism and ophthalmopathy. General study points: Most thyroid clonotypes with frequency above 0.001 were detected in blood.

This clonotype was seen many times. Its antigen is undetermined. Regions amplified from RNA transcripts were the TCR beta CDR3 regions. Primed by the HTBI set, a first-round RT-PCR was run on the TCR CDR3. From the multiplex PCR reads, TCRdb called clonotypes with MiXCR, one entry per CDR3 protein. The data contain 300,000 to 400,000 distinct CDR3 sequences, approximately 18% of them singletons. CDR1 and CDR2 from the germline V gene are SGHTA and FQGTGA. V lost 5 bases, J lost 2 bases, and 4 bases stayed unmatched. The CDR3 has 15 amino acids. Newly diagnosed hyperthyroidism patients aged 18 to 65 years had disease lasting under 2 months. The PBMCs had their origin in 7.5 to 10 ml of fresh peripheral blood.

The chain uses TRBV7-3 and TRBJ2-3; 10 bases match TRBD2. This clonotype was sampled from a woman between 45 and 60 years old with Graves' hyperthyroidism. What was sequenced was blood. The CDR3 sequence: CASSHSGGTTDTQYF. The CDR3, as DNA: TGTGCCAGCAGCCATAGCGGGGGGACCACAGATACGCAGTATTTT. Filled out from reference TRBV7-3 and TRBJ2-3, the complete variable domain reads GAGVSQTPSNKVTEKGKYVELRCDPISGHTALYWYRQSLGQGPEFLIYFQGTGAADDSGLPNDRFFAVRPEGSVSTLKIQRTERGDSAVYLCASSHSGGTTDTQYFGPGTRLTVL.